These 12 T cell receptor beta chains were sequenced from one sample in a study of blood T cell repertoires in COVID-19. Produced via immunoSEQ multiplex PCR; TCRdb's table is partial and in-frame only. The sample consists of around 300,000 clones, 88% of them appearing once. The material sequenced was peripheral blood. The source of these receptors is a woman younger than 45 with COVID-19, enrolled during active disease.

The CDR3, as DNA: TGTGCCAGCAGTTTCCAGGGTAGCAATCAGCCCCAGCATTTT. Its protein product is CASSFQGSNQPQHF. V gene TRBV6-6 combines with J gene TRBJ1-5, with D tentatively TRBD1 (5 bases). V was trimmed by 4 bases and J by 0 bases, leaving 7 bases between them. CDR1 MNHNY and CDR2 SVGAGI come from the germline V gene (reference sequence). The CDR3 contains 14 residues.

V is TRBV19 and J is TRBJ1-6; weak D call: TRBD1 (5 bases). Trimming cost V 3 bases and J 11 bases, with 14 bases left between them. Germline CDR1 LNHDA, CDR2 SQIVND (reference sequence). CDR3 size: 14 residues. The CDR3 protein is CASSIRTREAPLHF. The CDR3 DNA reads TGTGCCAGTAGTATTAGGACACGGGAGGCACCCCTCCACTTT.

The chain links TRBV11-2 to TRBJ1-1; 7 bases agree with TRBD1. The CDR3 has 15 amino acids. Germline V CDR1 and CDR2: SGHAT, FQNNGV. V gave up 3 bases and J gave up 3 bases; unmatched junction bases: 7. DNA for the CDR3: TGTGCCAGCAGCTTCGACAGGGCGGGGTACACTGAAGCTTTCTTT. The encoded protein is CASSFDRAGYTEAFF.

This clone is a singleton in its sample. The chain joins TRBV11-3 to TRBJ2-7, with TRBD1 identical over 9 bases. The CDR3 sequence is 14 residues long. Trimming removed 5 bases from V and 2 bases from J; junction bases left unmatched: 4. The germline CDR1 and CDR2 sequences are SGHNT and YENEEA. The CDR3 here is CASSVGQGPYEQYF. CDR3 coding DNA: TGTGCCAGCAGCGTGGGACAGGGCCCCTACGAGCAGTACTTC.

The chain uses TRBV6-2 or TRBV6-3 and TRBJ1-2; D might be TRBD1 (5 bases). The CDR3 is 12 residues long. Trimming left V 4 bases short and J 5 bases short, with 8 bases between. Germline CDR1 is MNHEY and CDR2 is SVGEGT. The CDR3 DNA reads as TGTGCCAGCAGTTGGGAGGGGTATGGCTACACCTTC. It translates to CASSWEGYGYTF.

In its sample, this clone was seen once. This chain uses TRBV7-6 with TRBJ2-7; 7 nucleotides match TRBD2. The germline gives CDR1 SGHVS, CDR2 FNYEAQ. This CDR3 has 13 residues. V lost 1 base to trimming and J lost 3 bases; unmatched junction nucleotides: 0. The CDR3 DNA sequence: TGTGCCAGCAGCTTAGGGGGGGGCTACGAGCAGTACTTC. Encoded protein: CASSLGGGYEQYF. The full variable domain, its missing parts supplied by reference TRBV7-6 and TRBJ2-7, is GAGVSQSPRYKVTKRGQDVALRCDPISGHVSLYWYRQALGQGPEFLTYFNYEAQQDKSGLPNDRFSAERPEGSISTLTIQRTEQRDSAMYRCASSLGGGYEQYFGPGTRLTVT.

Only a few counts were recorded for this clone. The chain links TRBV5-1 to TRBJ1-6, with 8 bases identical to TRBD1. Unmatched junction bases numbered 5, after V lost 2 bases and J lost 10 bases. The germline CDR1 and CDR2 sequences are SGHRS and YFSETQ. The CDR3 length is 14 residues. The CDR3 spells CASSFLQGESPLHF. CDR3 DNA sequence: TGCGCCAGCAGCTTTTTACAGGGGGAATCACCCCTCCACTTT. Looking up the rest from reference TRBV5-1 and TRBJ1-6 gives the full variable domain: KAGVTQTPRYLIKTRGQQVTLSCSPISGHRSVSWYQQTPGQGLQFLFEYFSETQRNKGNFPGRFSGRQFSNSRSEMNVSTLELGDSALYLCASSFLQGESPLHFGNGTRLTVT.

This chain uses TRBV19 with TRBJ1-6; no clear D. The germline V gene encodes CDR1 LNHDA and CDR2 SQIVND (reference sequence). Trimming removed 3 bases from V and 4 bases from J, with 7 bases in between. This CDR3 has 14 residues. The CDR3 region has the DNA TGTGCCAGTAGTATTTCGGAGTATAATTCACCCCTCCACTTT. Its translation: CASSISEYNSPLHF.

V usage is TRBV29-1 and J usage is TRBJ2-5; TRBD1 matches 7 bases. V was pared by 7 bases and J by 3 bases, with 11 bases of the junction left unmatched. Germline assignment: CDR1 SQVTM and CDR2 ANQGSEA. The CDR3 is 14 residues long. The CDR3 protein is CSARSDREKETQYF. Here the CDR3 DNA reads TGCAGCGCGCGCTCAGACAGGGAGAAAGAGACCCAGTACTTC. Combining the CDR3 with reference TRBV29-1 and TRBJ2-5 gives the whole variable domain SAVISQKPSRDICQRGTSLTIQCQVDSQVTMMFWYRQQPGQSLTLIATANQGSEATYESGFVIDKFPISRPNLTFSTLTVSNMSPEDSSIYLCSARSDREKETQYFGPGTRLLVL.

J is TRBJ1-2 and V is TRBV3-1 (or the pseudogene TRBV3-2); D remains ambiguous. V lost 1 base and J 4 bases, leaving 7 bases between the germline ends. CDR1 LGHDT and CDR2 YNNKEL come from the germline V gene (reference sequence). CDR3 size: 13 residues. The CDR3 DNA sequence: TGTGCCAGCAGCCAAGTCCAGGCCTATGGCTACACCTTC. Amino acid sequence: CASSQVQAYGYTF.

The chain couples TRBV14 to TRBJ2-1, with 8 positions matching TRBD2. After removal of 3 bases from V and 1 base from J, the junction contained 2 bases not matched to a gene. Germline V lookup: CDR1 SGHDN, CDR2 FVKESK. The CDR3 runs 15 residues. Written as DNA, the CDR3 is TGTGCCAGCAGCCAGGTAGCGGGGTCCTACAATGAGCAGTTCTTC. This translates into CASSQVAGSYNEQFF.

The CDR3: CASSLGRQDWEKLFF. CDR3 in DNA: TGTGCCAGCAGCTTAGGCCGACAGGATTGGGAAAAACTGTTTTTT. This sequence joins TRBV7-8 and TRBJ1-4; weak D call: TRBD1 (6 bases). This CDR3 has 15 amino acids. Per the germline V gene, CDR1 is SGHVS and CDR2 is FQNEAQ. Trimming removed 1 base at V and 8 bases at J, with 14 bases between.